The TCR beta chain described here comes from a study of blood T cells in healthy people across ages. Points from the study as a whole: For the donors, CMV status was unknown and possibly confounded expanded clonotype changes. Greater diversity and more naive CD4+ cells were seen in long-lived donors than in aged donors.

With a J-beta primer mix and a sample-barcoded 5' primer, a second PCR ran roughly 7 to 11 cycles. A minimum of 2.5 million CDR3-containing paired-end reads was obtained for each sample. TCRdb processed the 5' RACE reads anew with MiXCR; each CDR3 protein has one entry. The table includes under 800,000 distinct CDR3 sequences, roughly 45% detected once. No fewer than 5.5 micrograms of total RNA were isolated from every sample. The V gene's germline CDR1 is SGHKS and CDR2 YYEKEE (reference sequence). Trimming removed 0 bases from V and 0 bases from J, with 6 bases in between. This CDR3 is 14 amino acids long. In its sample, this clonotype was seen a few times. Its antigen is as yet unknown.

The chain is built from TRBV5-5 and TRBJ1-2; D gene ambiguous. The clonotype was recovered from a woman between 55 and 75 years old in good health. Specimen: blood. CDR3 in DNA: TGTGCCAGCAGCTTGGAGCTCCCTAACTATGGCTACACCTTC. It codes for CASSLELPNYGYTF.